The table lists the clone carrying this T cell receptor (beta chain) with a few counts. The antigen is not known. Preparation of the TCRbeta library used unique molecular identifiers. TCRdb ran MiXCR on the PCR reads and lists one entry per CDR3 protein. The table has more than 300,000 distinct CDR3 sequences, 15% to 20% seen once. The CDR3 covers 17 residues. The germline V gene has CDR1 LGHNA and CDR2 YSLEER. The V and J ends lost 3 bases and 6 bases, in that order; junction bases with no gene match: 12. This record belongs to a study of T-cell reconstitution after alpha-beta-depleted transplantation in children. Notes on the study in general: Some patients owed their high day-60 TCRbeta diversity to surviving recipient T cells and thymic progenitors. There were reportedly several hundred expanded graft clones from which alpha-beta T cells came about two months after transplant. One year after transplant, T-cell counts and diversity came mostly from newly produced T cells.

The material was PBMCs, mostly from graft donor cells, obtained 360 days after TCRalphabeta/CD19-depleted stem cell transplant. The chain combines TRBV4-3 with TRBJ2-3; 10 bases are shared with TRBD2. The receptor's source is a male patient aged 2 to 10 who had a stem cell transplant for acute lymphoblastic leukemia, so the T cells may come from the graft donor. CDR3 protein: CASSQALTSGLGDTQYF. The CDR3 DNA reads TGCGCCAGCAGCCAGGCCCTGACTAGCGGGCTCGGGGATACGCAGTATTTT.